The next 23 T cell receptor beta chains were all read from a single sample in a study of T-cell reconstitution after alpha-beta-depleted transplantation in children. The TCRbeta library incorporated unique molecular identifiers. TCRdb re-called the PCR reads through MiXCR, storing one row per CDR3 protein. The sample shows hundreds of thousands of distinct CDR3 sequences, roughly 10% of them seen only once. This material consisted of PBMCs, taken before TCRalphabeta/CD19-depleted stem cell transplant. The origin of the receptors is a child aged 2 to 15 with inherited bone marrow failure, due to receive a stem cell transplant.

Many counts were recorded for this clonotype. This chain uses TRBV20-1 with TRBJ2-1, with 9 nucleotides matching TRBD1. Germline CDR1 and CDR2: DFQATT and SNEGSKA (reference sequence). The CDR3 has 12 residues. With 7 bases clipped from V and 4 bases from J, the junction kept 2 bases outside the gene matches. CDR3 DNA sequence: TGCAGTGGGGACAGGGAATACAATGAGCAGTTCTTC. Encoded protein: CSGDREYNEQFF.

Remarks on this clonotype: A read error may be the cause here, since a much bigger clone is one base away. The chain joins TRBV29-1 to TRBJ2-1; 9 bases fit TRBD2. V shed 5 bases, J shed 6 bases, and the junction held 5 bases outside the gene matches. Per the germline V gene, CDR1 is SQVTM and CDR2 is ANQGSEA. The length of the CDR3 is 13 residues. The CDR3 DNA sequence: TGCAGCGTTTCTGGCGGGAGGGCCAATGAGCAGTTCTTC. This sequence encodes CSVSGGRANEQFF.

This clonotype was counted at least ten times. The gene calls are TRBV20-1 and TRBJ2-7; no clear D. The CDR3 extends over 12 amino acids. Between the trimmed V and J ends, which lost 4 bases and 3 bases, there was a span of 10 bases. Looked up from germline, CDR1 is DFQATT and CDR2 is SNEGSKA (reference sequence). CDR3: CSATRRNYEQYF. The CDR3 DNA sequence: TGCAGTGCTACGAGGCGGAACTACGAGCAGTACTTC.

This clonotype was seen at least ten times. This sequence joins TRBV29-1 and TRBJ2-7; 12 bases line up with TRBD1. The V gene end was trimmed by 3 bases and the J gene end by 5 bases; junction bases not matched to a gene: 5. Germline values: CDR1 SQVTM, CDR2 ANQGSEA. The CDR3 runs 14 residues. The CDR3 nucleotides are TGCAGCGTTGAGCCCGGGACAGGGGGCGACGAGCAGTACTTC. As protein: CSVEPGTGGDEQYF.

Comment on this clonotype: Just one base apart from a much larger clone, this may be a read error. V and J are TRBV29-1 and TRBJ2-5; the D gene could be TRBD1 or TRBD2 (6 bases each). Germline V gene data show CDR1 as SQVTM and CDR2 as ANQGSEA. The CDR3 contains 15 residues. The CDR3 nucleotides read TGCAGCGTTGTCCGGAAGGGGGGCCGGGGAGAGACCGAGTACTTC. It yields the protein CSVVRKGGRGETEYF.

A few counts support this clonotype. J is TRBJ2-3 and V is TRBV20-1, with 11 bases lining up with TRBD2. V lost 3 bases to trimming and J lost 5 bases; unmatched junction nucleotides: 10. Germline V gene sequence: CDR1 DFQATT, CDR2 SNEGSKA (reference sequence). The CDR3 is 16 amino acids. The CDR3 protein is CSASQLAGVRVDTQYF. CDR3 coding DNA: TGCAGTGCTAGCCAACTAGCGGGAGTGAGGGTAGATACGCAGTATTTT.

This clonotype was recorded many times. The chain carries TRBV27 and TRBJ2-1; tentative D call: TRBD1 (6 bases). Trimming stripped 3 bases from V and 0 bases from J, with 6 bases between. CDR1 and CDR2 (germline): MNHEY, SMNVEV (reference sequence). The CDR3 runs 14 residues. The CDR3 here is CASSLDSSYNEQFF. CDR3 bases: TGTGCCAGCAGTTTGGACAGCTCCTACAATGAGCAGTTCTTC.

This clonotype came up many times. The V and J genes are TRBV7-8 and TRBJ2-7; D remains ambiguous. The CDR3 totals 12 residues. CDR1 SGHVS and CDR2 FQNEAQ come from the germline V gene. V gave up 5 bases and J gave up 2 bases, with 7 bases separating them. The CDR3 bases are TGTGCCAGCAGCGGGGTTGCCTACGAGCAGTACTTC. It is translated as CASSGVAYEQYF.

Written as DNA, the CDR3 is TGTGCCAGCAGTTACTATCGGACAGGGAGTGATGAAGCTTTCTTT. Translation: CASSYYRTGSDEAFF. This chain links TRBV6-5 with TRBJ1-1; 8 nucleotides line up with TRBD1. The CDR3 has 15 amino acids. The V segment lost 1 base and the J segment 7 bases; nucleotides outside the gene matches: 8. Germline V lookup: CDR1 MNHEY, CDR2 SVGAGI.

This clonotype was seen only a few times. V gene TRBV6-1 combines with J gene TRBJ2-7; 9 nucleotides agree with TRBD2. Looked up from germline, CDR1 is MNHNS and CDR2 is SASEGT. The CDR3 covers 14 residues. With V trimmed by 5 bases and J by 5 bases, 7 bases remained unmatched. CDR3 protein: CASSPSGKTHEQYF. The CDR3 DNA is TGTGCCAGCAGTCCTAGCGGGAAAACCCACGAGCAGTACTTC.

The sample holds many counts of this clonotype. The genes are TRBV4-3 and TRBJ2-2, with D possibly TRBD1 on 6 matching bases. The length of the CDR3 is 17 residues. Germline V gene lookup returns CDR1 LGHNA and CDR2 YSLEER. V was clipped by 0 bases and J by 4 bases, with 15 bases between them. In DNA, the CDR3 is TGCGCCAGCAGCCAAGAAGGCTACCAGGGGTTCACCGGGGAGCTGTTTTTT. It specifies CASSQEGYQGFTGELFF.

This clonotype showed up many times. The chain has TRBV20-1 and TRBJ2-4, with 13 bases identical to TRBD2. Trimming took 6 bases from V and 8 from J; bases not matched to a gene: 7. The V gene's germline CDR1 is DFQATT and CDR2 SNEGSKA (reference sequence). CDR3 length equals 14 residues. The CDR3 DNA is TGCAGTGCCCGGACTAGCGGGAGTAGAGACATTCAGTACTTC. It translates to CSARTSGSRDIQYF.

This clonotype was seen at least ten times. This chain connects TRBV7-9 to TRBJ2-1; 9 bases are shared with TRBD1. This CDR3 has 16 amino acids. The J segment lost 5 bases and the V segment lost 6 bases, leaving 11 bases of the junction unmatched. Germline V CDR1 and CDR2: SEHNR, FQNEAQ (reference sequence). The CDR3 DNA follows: TGTGCCAGCAGTTCGACGCGACAGGGGGAGAACAATGAGCAGTTCTTC. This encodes CASSSTRQGENNEQFF.

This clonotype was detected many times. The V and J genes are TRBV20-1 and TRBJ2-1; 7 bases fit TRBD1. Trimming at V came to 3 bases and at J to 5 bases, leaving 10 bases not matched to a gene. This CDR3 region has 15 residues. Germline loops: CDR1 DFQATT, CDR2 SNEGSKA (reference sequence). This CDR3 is CSARTVRQGDNEQFF. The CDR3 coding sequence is TGCAGTGCTAGGACGGTACGGCAGGGGGACAATGAGCAGTTCTTC.

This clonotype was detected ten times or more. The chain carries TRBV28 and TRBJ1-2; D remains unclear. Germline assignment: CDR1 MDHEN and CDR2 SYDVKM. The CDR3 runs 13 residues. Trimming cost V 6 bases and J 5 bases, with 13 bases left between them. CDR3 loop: CASSLRSFYGYTF. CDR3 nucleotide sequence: TGTGCCAGCAGCCTCAGGTCCTTTTATGGCTACACCTTC.

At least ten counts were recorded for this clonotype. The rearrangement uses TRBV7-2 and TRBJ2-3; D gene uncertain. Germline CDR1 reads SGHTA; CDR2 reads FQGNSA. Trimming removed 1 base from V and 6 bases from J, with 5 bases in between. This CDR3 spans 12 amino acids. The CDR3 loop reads CASSLVVDTQYF. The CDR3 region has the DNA TGTGCCAGCAGCTTAGTTGTGGATACGCAGTATTTT.

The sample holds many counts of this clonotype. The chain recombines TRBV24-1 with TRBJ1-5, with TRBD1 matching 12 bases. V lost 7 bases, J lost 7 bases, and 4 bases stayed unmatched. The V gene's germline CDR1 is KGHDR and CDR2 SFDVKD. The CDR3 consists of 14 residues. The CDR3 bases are TGTGCCACCAGGGGACAGGGGGCGGGACAGCCCCAGCATTTT. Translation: CATRGQGAGQPQHF.

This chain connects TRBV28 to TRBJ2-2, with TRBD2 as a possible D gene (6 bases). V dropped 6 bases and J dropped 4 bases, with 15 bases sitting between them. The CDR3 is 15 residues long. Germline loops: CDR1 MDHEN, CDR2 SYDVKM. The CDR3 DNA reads TGTGCCAGCAGGACAGAAAGGGAGGCCACCGGGGAGCTGTTTTTT. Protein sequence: CASRTEREATGELFF.

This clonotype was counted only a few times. The CDR3 here is CASSLAVRGSLNTEAFF. Here the CDR3 DNA reads TGCGCCAGCAGCTTGGCCGTCAGGGGCTCGTTGAACACTGAAGCTTTCTTT. The chain is built from TRBV5-1 and TRBJ1-1; TRBD1 might be the D (6 bases). The CDR3 sequence is 17 residues long. The V gene lost 0 bases and the J gene lost 0 bases, with 15 bases spanning the gap. Germline values: CDR1 SGHRS, CDR2 YFSETQ.

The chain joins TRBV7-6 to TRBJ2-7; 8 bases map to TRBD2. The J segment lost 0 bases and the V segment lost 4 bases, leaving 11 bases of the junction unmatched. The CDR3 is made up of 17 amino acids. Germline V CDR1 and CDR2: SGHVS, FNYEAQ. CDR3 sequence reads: CASSSSREGPSSYEQYF. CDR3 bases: TGTGCCAGCAGCTCCTCACGGGAGGGGCCAAGCTCCTACGAGCAGTACTTC.

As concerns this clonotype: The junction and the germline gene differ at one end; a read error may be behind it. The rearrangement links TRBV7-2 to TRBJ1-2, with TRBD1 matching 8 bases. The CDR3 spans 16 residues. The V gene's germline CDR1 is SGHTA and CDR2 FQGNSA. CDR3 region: CPSSSKIGQGWGGYTF. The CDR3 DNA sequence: TGTCCCAGCAGCTCTAAGATTGGACAGGGTTGGGGTGGCTACACCTTC.

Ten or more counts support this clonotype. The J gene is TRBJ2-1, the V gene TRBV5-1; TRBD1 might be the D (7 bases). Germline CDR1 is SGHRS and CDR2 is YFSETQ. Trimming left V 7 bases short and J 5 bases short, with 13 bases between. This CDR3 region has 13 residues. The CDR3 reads CASADREDNEQFF. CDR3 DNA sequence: TGCGCCAGCGCTGACAGGGAGGACAATGAGCAGTTCTTC.

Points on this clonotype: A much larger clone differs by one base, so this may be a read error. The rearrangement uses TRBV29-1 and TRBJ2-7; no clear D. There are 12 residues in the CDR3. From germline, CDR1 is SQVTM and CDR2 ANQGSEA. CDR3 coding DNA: TGCAGCGTAATCCTAGAAGCTGACGAGCGGTACTTC. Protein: CSVILEADERYF.